This T cell receptor (beta chain) is drawn from a study of blood T cell repertoires in COVID-19. For the study at large: The study drew acute and convalescent COVID-19 samples from the United States, Italy and Spain. T cells, B-cell-depleted T cells, or PBMCs provided the cDNA or gDNA that served as material.

How the authors handled the data: Amplification from reference gene primers served as the basis for estimated nucleated cell counts. Produced via immunoSEQ multiplex PCR; TCRdb's table is partial and in-frame only. V and J calls and clone size are those listed in that table; D and trimming were worked out from the DNA. The table has some 90,000 clones, around nine tenths seen once. The germline CDR1 and CDR2 sequences are ENHRY and SYGVKD. The CDR3 is made up of 16 amino acids. V gave up 4 bases and J gave up 0 bases; unmatched junction bases: 9. The receptor was derived from a woman aged 50 to 65 in a cohort sampled during active COVID-19. The chain recombines TRBV10-3 with TRBJ2-7; TRBD1 matches at 7 bases. The specimen was peripheral blood. CDR3 in DNA: TGTGCCATCAGTGCCGGGACAGCTAGGAGCTCCTACGAGCAGTACTTC. Translation: CAISAGTARSSYEQYF.